The 7 T cell receptor beta chains presented below share a single source sample, sequenced in a study of PD-1 blockade in classical Hodgkin lymphoma. Each of the patients experienced relapse following autologous stem cell transplantation, and their brentuximab vedotin exposure differed. This table comes from immunoSEQ multiplex PCR, and its TCRdb copy is limited to in-frame clones, with some not included. The sample includes about 100,000 clones, approximately 88% of them seen just once. Here the sequenced sample was peripheral blood mononuclear cells (PBMCs), taken at baseline. The receptors originated from a human donor with classical Hodgkin lymphoma.

The rearrangement links TRBV7-6 to TRBJ2-3; either TRBD1 or TRBD2 may fit D (5 bases each). Germline V lookup: CDR1 SGHVS, CDR2 FNYEAQ. Deletions cut 1 base from V and 7 bases from J, with 15 bases between. The CDR3 length is 15 residues. The CDR3 DNA follows: TGTGCCAGCAGCTTAGTAGGTGGGGGTGCAAATACGCAGTATTTT. Its translation: CASSLVGGGANTQYF.

V gene TRBV6-5 combines with J gene TRBJ1-5; 9 bases agree with TRBD1. CDR3 length: 14 amino acids. The germline CDR1 and CDR2 sequences are MNHEY and SVGAGI. V lost 6 bases, J lost 7 bases, and 7 bases stayed unmatched. CDR3 loop: CASSPTGGGQPQHF. CDR3 DNA sequence: TGTGCCAGCAGCCCTACAGGGGGCGGCCAGCCCCAGCATTTT.

This chain uses TRBV5-4 with TRBJ2-2; 9 nucleotides align to TRBD1. Germline trimming cut 2 bases from V and 7 bases from J; bases unmatched to any gene: 6. Germline values: CDR1 SGHNT, CDR2 YYREEE (reference sequence). The CDR3 extends over 15 amino acids. DNA of the CDR3: TGTGCCAGCAGCTTCACAGGGGGCGCGGACGGGGAGCTGTTTTTT. Its translation is CASSFTGGADGELFF. The full variable domain, in which reference TRBV5-4 and TRBJ2-2 provide the parts outside the CDR3, is ETGVTQSPTHLIKTRGQQVTLRCSSQSGHNTVSWYQQALGQGPQFIFQYYREEENGRGNFPPRFSGLQFPNYSSELNVNALELDDSALYLCASSFTGGADGELFFGEGSRLTVL.

The chain combines TRBV5-1 with TRBJ2-2; TRBD2 aligns across 9 bases. V was clipped by 4 bases and J by 0 bases; unmatched bases: 16. Germline lookup yields CDR1 SGHRS and CDR2 YFSETQ. This CDR3 contains 20 residues. Here the CDR3 reads CASSQRLAGGPFANTGELFF. The CDR3 region has the DNA TGCGCCAGCAGCCAAAGGCTGGCGGGAGGGCCGTTCGCGAACACCGGGGAGCTGTTTTTT.

The rearrangement uses TRBV10-3 and TRBJ2-7; TRBD1 matches 7 bases. CDR3 length: 15 residues. Germline-derived CDR1 and CDR2 are ENHRY and SYGVKD. The ends lost 4 bases at V and 4 bases at J; junction bases unmatched: 10. The CDR3 loop reads CAISGGTDIPYEQYF. The CDR3 DNA reads as TGTGCCATCAGTGGGGGGACAGATATACCGTACGAGCAGTACTTC.

The chain couples TRBV5-1 to TRBJ1-4, with 7 bases that match TRBD1. This CDR3 spans 14 amino acids. Germline-derived CDR1 and CDR2 are SGHRS and YFSETQ. J was trimmed by 8 bases and V by 0 bases; bases with no gene match: 4. CDR3 loop: CASSLGQGGEKLFF. CDR3 nucleotides: TGCGCCAGCAGCTTGGGACAGGGAGGAGAAAAACTGTTTTTT.

The chain is built from TRBV10-3 and TRBJ1-2; no firm D call. This CDR3 spans 13 amino acids. CDR1 ENHRY and CDR2 SYGVKD come from the germline V gene. V was pared by 6 bases and J by 0 bases, with 8 bases between. The DNA of the CDR3 is TGTGCCATCAGAGGCACCACTAACTATGGCTACACCTTC. Amino acids: CAIRGTTNYGYTF.